The rows below give T cell receptor beta chains drawn from one sample of a study of CD8+CD57+ T cells in acquired aplastic anemia. TCRdb re-called the reads through MiXCR, storing one row per CDR3 protein. The sample yields 400,000 to 600,000 distinct CDR3 sequences, around 30% seen once. The sample comprised sorted CD4+, CD8+, or CD8+CD57+ T cells (not recorded which) from PBMCs. The origin of the receptors is a human donor with aplastic anemia. CDR3s include the opening cysteine and the closing phenylalanine or tryptophan. A D gene is named only where the DNA matches it firmly. Only part of the rows carry a size: once, few, many, or a class if the clone is expanded.

v_gene	d_gene	j_gene	abundance	len	CDR3aa	CDR3nt
TRBV19	-	TRBJ1-5	-	15	CASSIVSGGFETQHF	TGTGCCAGTAGTATCGTTAGCGGGGGCTTTGAGACCCAGCATTTT
TRBV2	TRBD1	TRBJ1-1	-	14	CASSLQGRDTGAFF	TGTGCCAGCAGTTTACAGGGGAGGGACACTGGAGCTTTCTTT
TRBV19	-	TRBJ2-7	-	14	CASSFTSLSYEQYF	TGTGCCAGTAGTTTCACCAGCCTCTCCTACGAGCAGTACTTC
TRBV19	TRBD2	TRBJ2-3	-	15	CASSVAGLETDTQYF	TGTGCCAGTTCAGTTGCCGGACTAGAGACAGATACGCAGTATTTT
TRBV29-1	-	TRBJ1-2	-	12	CSVELGLLGYTF	TGCAGCGTTGAGCTAGGGCTACTTGGCTACACCTTC
TRBV12-3/TRBV12-4	TRBD1	TRBJ2-7	many	14	CASSPGTALYEQYF	TGTGCCAGCAGCCCCGGGACAGCCCTCTACGAGCAGTACTTC
TRBV24-1	TRBD2	TRBJ2-1	-	16	CATTGTSGGGFNEQFF	TGTGCCACCACCGGGACTAGCGGGGGGGGATTCAATGAGCAGTTCTTC
TRBV15	-	TRBJ2-3	-	14	CATSTDGYTDTQYF	TGTGCCACCAGCACGGACGGTTACACAGATACGCAGTATTTT
TRBV7-3	-	TRBJ1-6	-	15	CASRATPTPNSPLHF	TGTGCCAGCAGGGCGACCCCAACGCCAAATTCACCCCTCCACTTT
TRBV29-1	TRBD1	TRBJ2-7	many	12	CSADRVAYEQYF	TGCAGCGCAGACAGGGTAGCCTACGAGCAGTACTTC
TRBV2	-	TRBJ2-1	few	15	CASSEEPEIADEQFF	TGTGCCAGCAGTGAAGAGCCGGAGATAGCCGATGAGCAGTTCTTC
TRBV5-5	-	TRBJ2-5	-	16	CASSFSNPGVAKTQYF	TGTGCCAGCAGCTTTTCAAATCCAGGGGTCGCAAAGACCCAGTACTTC
TRBV20-1	-	TRBJ2-5	-	15	CSARDLRDPRETQYF	TGCAGTGCTAGAGATCTTCGCGATCCCAGGGAGACCCAGTACTTC
TRBV10-3	-	TRBJ2-5	many	15	CAISESGVGQETQYF	TGTGCCATCAGTGAGTCTGGGGTCGGCCAAGAGACCCAGTACTTC
TRBV10-3	TRBD1	TRBJ1-5	many	18	CAISESRGGQGGNQPQHF	TGTGCCATCAGTGAGTCGAGGGGCGGACAGGGAGGGAATCAGCCCCAGCATTTT
TRBV2	-	TRBJ2-1	few	15	CASSEQGSGYNEQFF	TGTGCCAGCAGTGAACAGGGGAGCGGCTACAATGAGCAGTTCTTC
TRBV7-9	-	TRBJ1-1	-	13	CASSPGMDTEAFF	TGTGCCAGCAGCCCAGGGATGGACACTGAAGCTTTCTTT
TRBV7-6	-	TRBJ2-2	few	15	CASSLAGKSTGELFF	TGTGCCAGCAGCTTAGCGGGAAAGAGCACCGGGGAGCTGTTTTTT
TRBV11-1	TRBD2	TRBJ2-5	-	15	CASSFMWGGEETQYF	TGTGCCAGCAGCTTTATGTGGGGGGGAGAAGAGACCCAGTACTTC
TRBV7-6	-	TRBJ2-3	many	15	CASSQSGLSTDTQYF	TGTGCCAGCAGCCAAAGCGGTCTCAGCACAGATACGCAGTATTTT
TRBV7-2	-	TRBJ2-7	many	14	CASSLVPSTYEQYF	TGTGCCAGCAGCTTAGTTCCCTCCACCTACGAGCAGTACTTC
TRBV6-1	TRBD1	TRBJ1-2	many	13	CASRSTGVGGYTF	TGTGCCAGCAGATCCACAGGGGTGGGTGGCTACACCTTC
TRBV11-1	TRBD2	TRBJ2-3	-	16	CASSPVAGARTDTQYF	TGTGCCAGCAGCCCGGTAGCGGGGGCGCGCACAGATACGCAGTATTTT
TRBV20-1	-	TRBJ1-2	many	12	CSASALNYGYTF	TGCAGTGCTAGTGCACTAAACTATGGCTACACCTTC
TRBV12-3/TRBV12-4	-	TRBJ1-2	-	16	CASKPTSRTSNYGYTF	TGTGCCAGCAAGCCGACCTCGAGGACATCTAACTATGGCTACACCTTC
TRBV19	TRBD1	TRBJ1-2	-	15	CAMGGPGTGNYGYTF	TGTGCCATGGGGGGTCCCGGGACAGGGAACTATGGCTACACCTTC
TRBV20-1	-	TRBJ2-5	-	11	CSARWGETQYF	TGCAGTGCTAGATGGGGAGAGACCCAGTACTTC
TRBV10-1	-	TRBJ1-1	many	16	CASSEVFGRGRTEAFF	TGCGCCAGCAGTGAGGTTTTTGGGAGAGGTCGGACTGAAGCTTTCTTT
TRBV5-6	TRBD1	TRBJ1-6	few	14	CASSWTGSFSPLHF	TGTGCCAGCAGCTGGACAGGTTCCTTCTCACCCCTCCACTTT
TRBV11-1	-	TRBJ2-3	many	17	CASSLRAFRASTDTQYF	TGTGCCAGCAGCTTACGAGCGTTCCGGGCCAGCACAGATACGCAGTATTTT
TRBV4-3	-	TRBJ1-5	-	14	CASSPESGVQPQHF	TGCGCCAGCAGCCCGGAATCAGGGGTTCAGCCCCAGCATTTT
TRBV4-3	TRBD1	TRBJ1-6	many	16	CASSQDLETGQSPLHF	TGCGCCAGCAGCCAAGATCTGGAGACAGGGCAGTCACCCCTCCACTTT
TRBV9	-	TRBJ1-2	-	13	CASSSVANYGYTF	TGTGCCAGCAGCTCCGTAGCTAACTATGGCTACACCTTC
TRBV29-1	-	TRBJ1-1	many	13	CSVERTLNTEAFF	TGCAGCGTTGAGCGGACATTGAACACTGAAGCTTTCTTT
TRBV7-2	-	TRBJ2-7	many	13	CASGLGSSYEQYF	TGTGCCAGCGGATTGGGGAGCTCCTACGAGCAGTACTTC